Below are 2 T cell receptor beta chains sequenced from a single sample in a study of blood T cell repertoires in COVID-19. Produced via immunoSEQ multiplex PCR; TCRdb's table is partial and in-frame only. Of fewer than 150,000 clones in the sample, approximately 84% are singletons; the top ten hold around 10%. The sequenced material came from peripheral blood. These receptors were collected from an elderly woman in a cohort sampled during active or convalescent COVID-19.

This sequence joins TRBV4-1 and TRBJ2-6, with 8 bases aligning to TRBD1. Unmatched junction bases numbered 6, after V lost 5 bases and J lost 0 bases. The germline CDR1 and CDR2 sequences are MGHRA and YSYEKL. The CDR3 sequence is 17 residues long. CDR3 bases: TGCGCCAGCAGCGGCCGGGACAGGAGCTCTGGGGCCAACGTCCTGACTTTC. Amino acid sequence: CASSGRDRSSGANVLTF.

This chain joins TRBV5-1 and TRBJ2-5; 10 bases match TRBD1. Germline CDR1 reads SGHRS; CDR2 reads YFSETQ. The V gene end was trimmed by 5 bases and the J gene end by 2 bases; junction bases not matched to a gene: 6. The CDR3 covers 15 residues. The CDR3: CASRRGTGEQETQYF. The CDR3 DNA sequence: TGCGCCAGCAGGCGCGGGACAGGGGAACAAGAGACCCAGTACTTC. Full variable domain (outside the CDR3, taken from reference TRBV5-1 and TRBJ2-5): KAGVTQTPRYLIKTRGQQVTLSCSPISGHRSVSWYQQTPGQGLQFLFEYFSETQRNKGNFPGRFSGRQFSNSRSEMNVSTLELGDSALYLCASRRGTGEQETQYFGPGTRLLVL.